This is a list of T cell receptor beta chains from one sample in a study of blood T cells in healthy people across ages. Via MiXCR, TCRdb re-called the 5' RACE reads, giving one row per CDR3 protein. This sample yields 1.5 million to 2 million distinct CDR3 sequences, of which approximately 50% are seen a single time; around 2.1% belongs to the top ten. Sample: blood. Every receptor here comes from a woman between 40 and 50 years old in good health. CDR3s include the opening cysteine and the closing phenylalanine or tryptophan. The D gene is left open where the match is weak. The size of a clone is reported for some rows only, either as once, few or many, or as a class for expanded clones.

-	TRBV11-2	few	TRBJ2-5	14	TGTGCCAGCAGCCCTCTCAGGGGCGAAGAGACCCAGTACTTC	CASSPLRGEETQYF
-	TRBV7-9	-	TRBJ2-5	14	TGTGCCAGCAGCCCCGACACCGCCAGCCAGACCCAGTACTTC	CASSPDTASQTQYF
-	TRBV4-3	-	TRBJ2-7	11	TGCGCCAGCAGCCGGGACGTAACACAGTACTTC	CASSRDVTQYF
TRBD1	TRBV20-1	-	TRBJ2-7	13	TGCAGTGCCCGACAGGGCCAAGCCTACGAGCAGTACTTC	CSARQGQAYEQYF
-	TRBV29-1	few	TRBJ1-4	11	TGCAGCGCCCGGACCGGTGAAAAACTGTTTTTT	CSARTGEKLFF
-	TRBV9	-	TRBJ2-7	14	TGTGCCAGCAGCTCCCGGGCCGCCTCGGGCGAGCAGTACTTC	CASSSRAASGEQYF
-	TRBV7-7	-	TRBJ2-7	15	TGTGCTAGCAGCTTAGCCGATGACATCACCTACGAGCAGTACTTC	CASSLADDITYEQYF
-	TRBV7-9	-	TRBJ1-5	14	TGTGCCAGCAGCTATAGAGAGGGAGAGGGACCCCAGCATTTT	CASSYREGEGPQHF
-	TRBV7-9	-	TRBJ2-7	13	TGTGCCAGCAGCCATGTGGGTCCCCACGAGCAGTACTTC	CASSHVGPHEQYF
-	TRBV4-2	-	TRBJ2-1	17	TGTGCCAGCAGCCAAGAGGCGGTTGGCGGGTACTACAATGAGCAGTCCTTC	CASSQEAVGGYYNEQSF
-	TRBV29-1	-	TRBJ1-6	14	TGCAGCGTTGCCACGGATGCCTATAATTCACCCCTCCACTTT	CSVATDAYNSPLHF
-	TRBV5-1	-	TRBJ2-5	11	TGCGCCAGCAGCTTGCAAGAGGCCCAGTACTTC	CASSLQEAQYF
-	TRBV7-3	once	TRBJ2-1	16	TGTGCCAGCAGCTTTGCCCGGGGCAGCTCCTACAATGAGCAGTTCTTC	CASSFARGSSYNEQFF
-	TRBV7-2	-	TRBJ2-7	13	TGTGCCAGCAGCTTAGGACATCCCCACGAGCAGTACTTC	CASSLGHPHEQYF
-	TRBV12-3/TRBV12-4	-	TRBJ2-5	14	TGTGCCAGCAGTTTGGTGGGGGCTGGAGAGACCCAGTACTTC	CASSLVGAGETQYF
-	TRBV7-9	many	TRBJ2-5	11	TGTGCCAGCAGCTCCACAGGGACCCAGTACTTC	CASSSTGTQYF
-	TRBV12-3/TRBV12-4	many	TRBJ2-7	13	TGTGCCAGCAGCAGGGACGGACCCTACGAGCAGTACTTC	CASSRDGPYEQYF
TRBD2	TRBV9	few	TRBJ2-5	15	TGTGCCAGCAGCCCACGCGGGGGGGTCCCGGAGACCCAGTACTTC	CASSPRGGVPETQYF
-	TRBV29-1	-	TRBJ2-1	14	TGCAGCGCCGGTAGTAGGGGCTACTACAATGAGCAGTTCTTC	CSAGSRGYYNEQFF
-	TRBV6-2/TRBV6-3	-	TRBJ1-1	17	TGTGCCAGCGCCGCACCGACGGGCAGGTCTATGAACACTGAAGCTTTCTTT	CASAAPTGRSMNTEAFF
TRBD2	TRBV20-1	few	TRBJ2-4	15	TGCAGTGCTGAAAGCGGGGGGGTAAACAAAAACATTCAGTACTTC	CSAESGGVNKNIQYF
-	TRBV7-2	-	TRBJ1-1	13	TGTGCCAGCAGCCAACAGTCCAGAATTGAAGCTTTCTTT	CASSQQSRIEAFF
-	TRBV7-2	-	TRBJ2-3	12	TGTGCCATCAGCCGGACCGTAGATACGCAGTATTTT	CAISRTVDTQYF
-	TRBV21-1	few	TRBJ2-7	16	TGTGCCAGCAGCAAAGGACCAGGACGGGGATCCTACGAGCAGTACTTC	CASSKGPGRGSYEQYF
-	TRBV25-1	-	TRBJ1-1	14	TGTGCCACCATGGGTGGGGGGTTGAACACTGAAGCTTTCTTT	CATMGGGLNTEAFF
TRBD2	TRBV6-6	few	TRBJ2-1	17	TGTGCCAGCAGTTACTCCACGAGCGGGGGGGCTTTCAATGAGCAGTTCTTC	CASSYSTSGGAFNEQFF
-	TRBV7-2	-	TRBJ2-7	15	TGTGCCAGCAGCCCGCCGGGGGGCATAAACAATGAGCAGTACTTC	CASSPPGGINNEQYF
-	TRBV6-2/TRBV6-3	few	TRBJ2-7	13	TGTGCCAGCAGTTACCGGGCAGCCTACGAGCAGTACTTC	CASSYRAAYEQYF
TRBD2	TRBV5-1	-	TRBJ2-3	17	TGCGCCAGCAGCTTGGCCCTCGGACGGAGGGGAGGGGATACGCAGTATTTT	CASSLALGRRGGDTQYF
-	TRBV20-1	-	TRBJ1-3	14	TGCAGTGCAGTACAGGGACGAGCTGGAAACACCATATATTTT	CSAVQGRAGNTIYF
-	TRBV29-1	few	TRBJ2-3	17	TGCAGCGTTGATTCCCAAATAGTGGGGGGGCGCACAGATACGCAGTATTTT	CSVDSQIVGGRTDTQYF
-	TRBV6-5	few	TRBJ2-1	14	TGTGCCAGCAGCCCTGCGGCGGGTTACAATGAGCAGTTCTTC	CASSPAAGYNEQFF
-	TRBV4-3	few	TRBJ2-1	14	TGCGCCAGCAGCCAAGTGATCGGTGACAATGAGCAGTTCTTC	CASSQVIGDNEQFF
-	TRBV18	-	TRBJ2-5	13	TGTGCCAGCTCACCAGAATGGGAAGAGACCCAGTACTTC	CASSPEWEETQYF
-	TRBV20-1	-	TRBJ1-2	10	TGCAGTGCTAGGGCCTATGGCTACACCTTC	CSARAYGYTF
TRBD2	TRBV10-3	-	TRBJ2-5	15	TGTGCCATCAGTGATCAGGATTCGGGGGGAGAGACCCAGTACTTC	CAISDQDSGGETQYF
-	TRBV2	-	TRBJ2-7	13	TGTGCCACTGGTGTCGTCAGCCCCTACGAGCAGTACTTC	CATGVVSPYEQYF
TRBD1	TRBV6-6	-	TRBJ2-1	15	TGTGCCAGCAGTTACTCCCGGGACAGGAACAATGAGCAGTTCTTC	CASSYSRDRNNEQFF
-	TRBV4-3	few	TRBJ1-2	15	TGCGCCAGCAGCCAGGCCCCGGGGATTAACTATGGCTACACCTTC	CASSQAPGINYGYTF
-	TRBV20-1	once	TRBJ2-7	11	TGCAGTGCCCTTCAGGCGTACGAGCAGTACTTC	CSALQAYEQYF
-	TRBV6-5	-	TRBJ1-5	15	TGTGCCAGCAGTTACAAAGGGGATAGCAATCAGCCCCAGCATTTT	CASSYKGDSNQPQHF
TRBD1	TRBV7-2	-	TRBJ1-2	16	TGTGCCAGCAGCGGGGGACAGGGGGCGCCCCTATTAGGCTACACCTTC	CASSGGQGAPLLGYTF
-	TRBV6-5	-	TRBJ2-1	14	TGTGCCAGCAGCCCTTACCGACAGTACAATGAGCAGTTCTTC	CASSPYRQYNEQFF
TRBD1	TRBV10-3	-	TRBJ1-2	14	TGTGCCATCAGTATCCCCGGGACAGGGAGTGGCTACACCTTC	CAISIPGTGSGYTF
TRBD1	TRBV7-2	few	TRBJ2-1	12	TGTGCCACGGGACAGTCATACAATGAGCAGTTCTTC	CATGQSYNEQFF
TRBD2	TRBV6-6	few	TRBJ2-5	13	TGTGCCAGCAGTTGGACTAGCCAAGAGACCCAGTACTTC	CASSWTSQETQYF
-	TRBV20-1	-	TRBJ1-2	12	TGCAGTGCTAAGATGGATAACTATGGCTACACCTTC	CSAKMDNYGYTF
TRBD1	TRBV4-3	-	TRBJ1-2	14	TGCGCCAGCAGCCCTGACTGGACAGGCGATGGCTACACCTTC	CASSPDWTGDGYTF
TRBD2	TRBV20-1	few	TRBJ2-1	16	TGCAGTGCTAGGCCTCTCTGGGCGGGGGAGAACAATGAGCAGTTCTTC	CSARPLWAGENNEQFF
TRBD1	TRBV3-1	-	TRBJ2-6	18	TGTGCCAGCAGCCCTCGACAGGGATCGGGCTCAGGGGCCAACGTCCTGACTTTC	CASSPRQGSGSGANVLTF
TRBD1	TRBV10-3	many	TRBJ2-5	13	TGTGCCATCGGAGGACAGGGGAGCGAGACCCAGTACTTC	CAIGGQGSETQYF
-	TRBV4-3	many	TRBJ2-1	15	TGCGCCAGCAGCCAAGAGACCGTCTCCTACAATGAGCAGTTCTTC	CASSQETVSYNEQFF
TRBD1	TRBV10-3	few	TRBJ1-2	13	TGTGCCATCGGGGCGACGACAGGGGAAGGCTACACCTTC	CAIGATTGEGYTF
-	TRBV6-5	-	TRBJ1-1	14	TGTGCCAGCAGTTACGCCGTTGAGAACACTGAAGCTTTCTTT	CASSYAVENTEAFF
-	TRBV12-3/TRBV12-4	few	TRBJ2-7	13	TGTGCCAGCAGTTTCGGCGGGGGCGGCGAGCAGTACTTC	CASSFGGGGEQYF
-	TRBV27	once	TRBJ2-1	12	TGTGCCAGCAGGAAGGGATGGGATGAGCAGTTCTTC	CASRKGWDEQFF
-	TRBV3-1	few	TRBJ2-7	13	TGTGCCAGCAGCCAATTTGAGAGGAGCGAGCAGTACTTC	CASSQFERSEQYF
-	TRBV7-2	-	TRBJ1-2	14	TGTGCCAGCAGCTTAGTGGCTGGCGGATATGGCTACACCTTC	CASSLVAGGYGYTF